This T cell receptor (beta chain) was recovered during a study of T cells in tumors after PD-1 blockade. Study details: Excluded were patients with checkpoint blockade, immunosuppressants, or radiotherapy or other anti-cancer therapy within 4 weeks. Some patients also took daily vismodegib 150 mg during anti-PD-1 treatment.

Libraries were prepared by immunoSEQ multiplex PCR; TCRdb keeps only in-frame clonotypes and omits some of them. This sample carries about 59,000 clones, roughly 75% of them seen once, and the ten largest clones take under 15%. CDR1 SGHTS and CDR2 YDEGEE come from the germline V gene. The CDR3 consists of 15 residues. The V and J ends lost 4 bases and 8 bases, in that order; junction bases with no gene match: 8. The chain is built from TRBV5-8 and TRBJ2-1, with 11 bases lining up with TRBD1. This TCR was recovered from a human donor with basal cell carcinoma. Sample: PBMCs, taken before anti-PD-1 treatment. The CDR3 here is CASSTWGQGVDEQFF. CDR3 DNA sequence: TGTGCCAGCAGCACCTGGGGACAGGGGGTGGATGAGCAGTTCTTC.